A single sample is the source of the 26 T cell receptor beta chains below, sequenced in a study of blood T cell repertoires in COVID-19. Some clones are missing from TCRdb's copy, which holds only in-frame ones; the method was immunoSEQ multiplex PCR. The sample lists 350,000 to 550,000 clones; 80% to 90% were seen once. Sequenced sample: PBMCs or T cells enriched from blood (not recorded which). The origin of the receptors is a man in his thirties or forties who had recovered from COVID-19.

CDR3: CASIQTGRGTYGYTF. The CDR3, as DNA: TGTGCCAGCATCCAAACCGGCAGGGGGACGTATGGCTACACCTTC. V gene TRBV2 combines with J gene TRBJ1-2, with TRBD1 matching 7 bases. Germline V CDR1 and CDR2: SNHLY, FYNNEI. The CDR3 has 15 amino acids. The trim removed 7 bases at V and 5 bases at J, leaving 13 bases unmatched.

The chain joins TRBV28 to TRBJ2-1; 9 bases are shared with TRBD2. The CDR3 contains 17 residues. Germline CDR1 and CDR2: MDHEN and SYDVKM. The J segment lost 3 bases and the V segment lost 0 bases, leaving 6 bases of the junction unmatched. The CDR3 sequence: CASSLWWREGYYNEQFF. The CDR3 bases are TGTGCCAGCAGTTTATGGTGGCGGGAGGGATACTACAATGAGCAGTTCTTC.

J is TRBJ2-1 and V is TRBV12-3 or TRBV12-4; 9 bases align to TRBD2. The V gene end was trimmed by 3 bases and the J gene end by 10 bases; junction bases not matched to a gene: 4. This CDR3 is built from 13 residues. CDR3 amino acids: CASSFGLAGEQFF. CDR3 bases: TGTGCCAGCAGTTTTGGCCTAGCGGGGGAGCAGTTCTTC.

V and J are TRBV30 and TRBJ1-5, with TRBD1 matching 11 bases. CDR1 is GTSNPN, CDR2 SVGIG, per germline (reference sequence). Losses at the gene ends were 3 bases for V and 4 bases for J; bases not matched to a gene: 8. CDR3 length: 16 residues. CDR3 sequence (DNA): TGTGCCTGGAGCAATAGGGACAGGGGGGTAAATCAGCCCCAGCATTTT. As protein: CAWSNRDRGVNQPQHF.

This chain links TRBV2 with TRBJ1-1, with no clear D. V lost 6 bases to trimming and J lost 2 bases, with 10 bases between them. CDR1 and CDR2 (germline): SNHLY, FYNNEI. The CDR3 consists of 13 residues. In nucleotides, the CDR3 is TGTGCCAGCAGCGAAAACAGCAACACTGAAGCTTTCTTT. Protein: CASSENSNTEAFF.

The chain couples TRBV18 to TRBJ2-1; D is possibly TRBD2 (6 bases). Per the germline V gene, CDR1 is KGHSH and CDR2 is LQKENI. Trimming removed 3 bases from V and 7 bases from J, with 16 bases in between. The CDR3 sequence is 15 residues long. CDR3 in amino acids: CASSPTGEWGNEQFF. CDR3 bases: TGTGCCAGCTCACCTACGGGGGAATGGGGGAATGAGCAGTTCTTC.

The chain is built from TRBV9 and TRBJ1-2, with 8 nucleotides matching TRBD1. CDR1 is SGDLS and CDR2 is YYNGEE in the germline V gene. This CDR3 spans 15 amino acids. The trim removed 3 bases at V and 5 bases at J, leaving 9 bases unmatched. The CDR3 spells CASSANPGTGYGYTF. As DNA, the CDR3 is TGTGCCAGCAGCGCGAACCCCGGGACAGGTTATGGCTACACCTTC.

The chain is built from TRBV5-6 and TRBJ1-6; D is unresolved. Germline V gene data show CDR1 as SGHDT and CDR2 as YYEEEE. The ends were cut back, 5 bases at V and 4 bases at J, with 16 bases in the middle. CDR3 length: 16 residues. CDR3 protein: CASSQEPGSYNSPLHF. The CDR3 nucleotides read TGTGCCAGCAGTCAAGAGCCCGGGAGTTATAATTCACCCCTCCACTTT.

The rearrangement links TRBV11-2 to TRBJ2-5; the match to TRBD2 covers 13 bases. This CDR3 spans 16 amino acids. With V trimmed by 4 bases and J by 5 bases, 7 bases remained unmatched. Germline V lookup: CDR1 SGHAT, CDR2 FQNNGV. The CDR3 sequence: CASSSGLAGEYETQYF. CDR3 sequence (DNA): TGTGCCAGCAGCTCCGGACTAGCGGGAGAGTATGAGACCCAGTACTTC.

The chain recombines TRBV5-4 with TRBJ1-6, with a weak D call TRBD1 (6 bases). CDR1 SGHNT and CDR2 YYREEE come from the germline V gene (reference sequence). CDR3 size: 14 residues. Trimming stripped 3 bases from V and 8 bases from J, with 12 bases between. The CDR3 spells CASSWDISDSPLHF. CDR3 nucleotide sequence: TGTGCCAGCAGCTGGGACATTTCTGATTCACCCCTCCACTTT.

The chain links TRBV6-5 to TRBJ1-5; 8 positions match TRBD1. CDR3 length equals 14 residues. V was pared by 6 bases and J by 6 bases, with 7 bases of the junction left unmatched. Germline CDR1 MNHEY, CDR2 SVGAGI. The CDR3 loop reads CASSTDRGPQPQHF. The CDR3 DNA follows: TGTGCCAGCAGCACCGACAGGGGACCTCAGCCCCAGCATTTT.

This chain connects TRBV2 to TRBJ2-1, with 13 bases aligning to TRBD2. The CDR3 is 17 amino acids. With V trimmed by 0 bases and J by 3 bases, 2 bases remained unmatched. In germline, CDR1 is SNHLY, CDR2 FYNNEI. CDR3 bases: TGTGCCAGCAGTGAAGCGGGACTAGCGGGATACTACAATGAGCAGTTCTTC. Its protein is CASSEAGLAGYYNEQFF. Together with reference TRBV2 and TRBJ2-1, the CDR3 gives the full variable domain: EPEVTQTPSHQVTQMGQEVILRCVPISNHLYFYWYRQILGQKVEFLVSFYNNEISEKSEIFDDQFSVERPDGSNFTLKIRSTKLEDSAMYFCASSEAGLAGYYNEQFFGPGTRLTVL.

The CDR3 DNA reads as TGTGCCAGCAGCCCCGCCGGGTTTAATGAGCAGTTCTTC. Protein sequence: CASSPAGFNEQFF. The chain joins TRBV28 to TRBJ2-1; D is ambiguous. Germline values: CDR1 MDHEN, CDR2 SYDVKM. The CDR3 length is 13 residues. The V gene lost 6 bases and the J gene lost 7 bases, with 13 bases spanning the gap. Complete variable domain (other parts from reference TRBV28 and TRBJ2-1): DVKVTQSSRYLVKRTGEKVFLECVQDMDHENMFWYRQDPGLGLRLIYFSYDVKMKEKGDIPEGYSVSREKKERFSLILESASTNQTSMYLCASSPAGFNEQFFGPGTRLTVL.

The gene calls are TRBV7-6 and TRBJ2-3; no reliable D call. Trimming took off 5 bases at V and 7 bases at J, with 19 bases between the two ends. The CDR3 length is 15 residues. Looked up from germline, CDR1 is SGHVS and CDR2 is FNYEAQ. CDR3 DNA: TGTGCCAGCAGCCTGCAGGCTTTTCTTTCGTATACGCAGTATTTT. Translating it yields CASSLQAFLSYTQYF.

The CDR3, as DNA: TGTGCCAGCTCACCACCGAACACCTACAATGAGCAGTTCTTC. Its translation is CASSPPNTYNEQFF. This sequence joins TRBV18 and TRBJ2-1; D remains ambiguous. The CDR3 is made up of 14 amino acids. V dropped 0 bases and J dropped 2 bases, with 5 bases sitting between them. The germline CDR1 and CDR2 sequences are KGHSH and LQKENI.

The chain recombines TRBV4-2 with TRBJ1-1, with 7 bases matching TRBD1. Germline CDR1 reads LGHNA; CDR2 reads YNFKEQ. V shed 4 bases, J shed 1 base, and the junction held 6 bases outside the gene matches. The CDR3 covers 15 residues. The CDR3 region is CASSRNRGPNTEAFF. The CDR3 nucleotides read TGTGCCAGCAGCCGAAACAGGGGCCCGAACACTGAAGCTTTCTTT.

This chain uses TRBV6-4 with TRBJ2-1, with 13 bases matching TRBD2. With 6 bases clipped from V and 8 bases from J, the junction kept 10 bases outside the gene matches. In germline, CDR1 is MRHNA, CDR2 SNTAGT. The CDR3 is 16 amino acids. CDR3 bases: TGTGCCAGCAGAGAAGGGACTAGCGGGAAAATTGATGAGCAGTTCTTC. As protein: CASREGTSGKIDEQFF.

The rearrangement uses TRBV5-7 and TRBJ1-5; D remains unclear. Being an ORF, TRBV5-7 has a function that is uncertain. The ends were cut back, 0 bases at V and 0 bases at J, with 10 bases in the middle. CDR3 length equals 16 residues. CDR3 coding DNA: TGTGCCAGCAGCTTGGAGGAGACCCATAGCAATCAGCCCCAGCATTTT. This encodes CASSLEETHSNQPQHF.

V and J are TRBV29-1 and TRBJ2-2; 7 bases line up with TRBD2. V was clipped by 3 bases and J by 6 bases; unmatched bases: 10. CDR3 size: 15 residues. CDR1 SQVTM and CDR2 ANQGSEA come from the germline V gene. The CDR3 nucleotides read TGCAGCGTTGAGAAGGGAGGGGAGGTTGCCGGGGAGCTGTTTTTT. Encoded protein: CSVEKGGEVAGELFF.

The CDR3 DNA sequence: TGTGCCAGCAGTTTAGGGGACAGGGCAGATAGCAATCAGCCCCAGCATTTT. It is translated as CASSLGDRADSNQPQHF. The chain recombines TRBV28 with TRBJ1-5, with TRBD1 identical over 9 bases. Germline lookup yields CDR1 MDHEN and CDR2 SYDVKM. V gave up 2 bases and J gave up 0 bases; unmatched junction bases: 5. The CDR3 runs 17 residues.

V is TRBV3-1 (or the pseudogene TRBV3-2) and J is TRBJ1-3; no reliable D call. The germline V and J ends were trimmed by 0 bases and 4 bases, with 10 bases remaining between them. CDR1 is LGHDT, CDR2 YNNKEL, per germline (reference sequence). The CDR3 has 15 amino acids. The CDR3 loop is CASSQETVRGNTIYF. The CDR3 nucleotides read TGTGCCAGCAGCCAAGAAACAGTGCGAGGAAACACCATATATTTT.

The gene calls are TRBV4-1 and TRBJ2-1, with a weak D call TRBD1 (6 bases). The germline V gene encodes CDR1 MGHRA and CDR2 YSYEKL. The V end lost 4 bases, the J end lost 5 bases, and 18 bases lay between the germline ends. This CDR3 contains 16 residues. As DNA, the CDR3 is TGCGCCAGCAGCCCGCTGACAGGCCGAGTTGACAATGAGCAGTTCTTC. Residues: CASSPLTGRVDNEQFF.

In its sample, this clone was seen once. This rearrangement joins TRBV28 to TRBJ2-7; 7 bases are shared with TRBD2. Germline trimming cut 5 bases from V and 6 bases from J; bases unmatched to any gene: 10. This CDR3 is 14 amino acids long. Germline V CDR1 and CDR2: MDHEN, SYDVKM. The CDR3 reads CASSPPGGPREQYF. As DNA, the CDR3 is TGTGCCAGCAGTCCCCCGGGGGGTCCCCGCGAGCAGTACTTC.

The J gene is TRBJ1-6, the V gene TRBV11-3; D gene ambiguous. This CDR3 comprises 13 residues. Germline V lookup: CDR1 SGHNT, CDR2 YENEEA. The V end was cut by 1 base, the J end by 7 bases, with 5 bases between. The DNA for the CDR3 is TGTGCCAGCAGCTTAGGGGCAAATTCACCCCTCCACTTT. This sequence encodes CASSLGANSPLHF.

The V and J genes are TRBV18 and TRBJ2-1; 10 bases fit TRBD2. The CDR3 is 16 residues long. V lost 3 bases and J lost 3; bases outside the gene matches: 5. Germline values: CDR1 KGHSH, CDR2 LQKENI. The CDR3 region is CASSPAGTSVYNEQFF. Here the CDR3 DNA reads TGTGCCAGCTCACCGGCCGGGACTAGCGTCTACAATGAGCAGTTCTTC.

This chain joins TRBV5-1 and TRBJ2-2; D unresolved. The germline gives CDR1 SGHRS, CDR2 YFSETQ. The CDR3 is 14 residues long. Trimming pared 0 bases from V and 6 bases from J, leaving 9 bases between. The chain's CDR3 is CASSLGATAGELFF. The CDR3 DNA is TGCGCCAGCAGCTTGGGGGCTACGGCCGGGGAGCTGTTTTTT.